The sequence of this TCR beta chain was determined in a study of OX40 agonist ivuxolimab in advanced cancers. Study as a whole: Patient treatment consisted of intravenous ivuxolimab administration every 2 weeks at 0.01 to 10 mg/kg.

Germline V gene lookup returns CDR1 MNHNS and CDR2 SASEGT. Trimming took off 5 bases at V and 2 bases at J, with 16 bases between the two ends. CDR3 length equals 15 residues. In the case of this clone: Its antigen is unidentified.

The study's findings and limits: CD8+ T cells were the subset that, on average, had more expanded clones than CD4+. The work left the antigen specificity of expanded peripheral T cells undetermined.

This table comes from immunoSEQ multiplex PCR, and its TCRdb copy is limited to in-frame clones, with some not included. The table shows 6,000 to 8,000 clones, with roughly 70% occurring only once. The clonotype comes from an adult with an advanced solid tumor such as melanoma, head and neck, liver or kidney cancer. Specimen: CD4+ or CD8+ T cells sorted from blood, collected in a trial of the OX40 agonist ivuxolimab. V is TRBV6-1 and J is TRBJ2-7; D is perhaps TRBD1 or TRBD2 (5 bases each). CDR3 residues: CASSPPGTKPYEQYF. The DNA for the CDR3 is TGTGCCAGCAGTCCACCTGGGACCAAGCCCTACGAGCAGTACTTC.